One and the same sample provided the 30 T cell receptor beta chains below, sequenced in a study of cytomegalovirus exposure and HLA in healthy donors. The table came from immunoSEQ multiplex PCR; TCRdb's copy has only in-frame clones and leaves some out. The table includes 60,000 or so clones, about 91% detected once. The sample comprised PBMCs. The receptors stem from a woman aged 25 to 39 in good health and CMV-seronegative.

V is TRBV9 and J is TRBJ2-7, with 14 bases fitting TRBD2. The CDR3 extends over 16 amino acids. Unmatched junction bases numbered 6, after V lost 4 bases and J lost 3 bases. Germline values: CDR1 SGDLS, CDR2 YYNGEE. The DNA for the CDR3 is TGTGCCAGCAGCCCGCGACTAGCGGGGGGGGGCTACGAGCAGTACTTC. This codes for CASSPRLAGGGYEQYF.

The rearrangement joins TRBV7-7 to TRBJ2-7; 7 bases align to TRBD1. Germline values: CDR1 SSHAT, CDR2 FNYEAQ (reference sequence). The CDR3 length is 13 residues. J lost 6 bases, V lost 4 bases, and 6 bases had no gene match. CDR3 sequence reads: CASSSTGTSEQYF. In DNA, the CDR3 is TGTGCCAGCAGCTCGACAGGGACCTCCGAGCAGTACTTC.

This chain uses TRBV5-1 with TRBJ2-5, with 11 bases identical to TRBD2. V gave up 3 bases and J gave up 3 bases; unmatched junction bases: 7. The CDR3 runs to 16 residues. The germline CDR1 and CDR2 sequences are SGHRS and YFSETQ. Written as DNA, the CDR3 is TGCGCCAGCAGCTCTCTACTAGCGGGAGAGAAAGAGACCCAGTACTTC. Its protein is CASSSLLAGEKETQYF.

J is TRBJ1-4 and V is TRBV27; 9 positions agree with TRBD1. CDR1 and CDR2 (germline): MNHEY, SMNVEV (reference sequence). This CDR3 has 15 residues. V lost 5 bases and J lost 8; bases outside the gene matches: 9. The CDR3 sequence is CASSLRTGAREKLFF. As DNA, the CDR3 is TGTGCCAGCAGTCTCCGGACAGGGGCTCGGGAAAAACTGTTTTTT.

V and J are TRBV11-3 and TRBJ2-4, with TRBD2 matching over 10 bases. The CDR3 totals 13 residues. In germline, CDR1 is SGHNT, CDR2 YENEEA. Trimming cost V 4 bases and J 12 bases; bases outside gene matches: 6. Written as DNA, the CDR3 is TGTGCCAGCAGCTACCGACTAGCGGGTAATCAGTACTTC. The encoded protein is CASSYRLAGNQYF.

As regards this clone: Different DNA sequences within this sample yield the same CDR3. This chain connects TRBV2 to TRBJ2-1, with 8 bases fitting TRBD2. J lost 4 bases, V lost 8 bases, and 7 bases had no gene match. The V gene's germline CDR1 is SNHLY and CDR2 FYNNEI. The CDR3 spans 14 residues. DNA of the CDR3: TGTGCCAGCGGGACTAGTGACCGATACAATGAGCAGTTCTTC. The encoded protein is CASGTSDRYNEQFF.

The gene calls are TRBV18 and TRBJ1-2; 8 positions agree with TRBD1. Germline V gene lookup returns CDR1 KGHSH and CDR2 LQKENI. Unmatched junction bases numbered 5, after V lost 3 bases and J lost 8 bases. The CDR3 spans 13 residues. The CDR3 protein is CASSPEQGEGYTF. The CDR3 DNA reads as TGTGCCAGCTCACCGGAACAGGGGGAGGGCTACACCTTC.

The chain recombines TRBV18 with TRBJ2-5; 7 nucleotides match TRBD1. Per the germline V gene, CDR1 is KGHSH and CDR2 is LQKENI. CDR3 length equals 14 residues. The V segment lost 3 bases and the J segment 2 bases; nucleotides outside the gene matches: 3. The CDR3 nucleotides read TGTGCCAGCTCACCCCGACAGGGACAAGAGACCCAGTACTTC. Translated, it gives CASSPRQGQETQYF.

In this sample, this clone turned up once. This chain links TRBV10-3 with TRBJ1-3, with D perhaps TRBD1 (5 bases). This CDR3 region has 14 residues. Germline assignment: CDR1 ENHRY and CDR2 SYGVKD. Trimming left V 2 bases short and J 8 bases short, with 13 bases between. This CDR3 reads CAISERETTDTIYF. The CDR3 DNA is TGTGCCATCAGTGAGAGGGAAACGACAGACACCATATATTTT.

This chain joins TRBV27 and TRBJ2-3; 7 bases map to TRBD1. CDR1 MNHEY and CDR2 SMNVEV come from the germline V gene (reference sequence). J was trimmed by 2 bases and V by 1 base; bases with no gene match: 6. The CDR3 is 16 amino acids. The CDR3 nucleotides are TGTGCCAGCAGTTTATTGTCAGGGGGAGACACAGATACGCAGTATTTT. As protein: CASSLLSGGDTDTQYF.

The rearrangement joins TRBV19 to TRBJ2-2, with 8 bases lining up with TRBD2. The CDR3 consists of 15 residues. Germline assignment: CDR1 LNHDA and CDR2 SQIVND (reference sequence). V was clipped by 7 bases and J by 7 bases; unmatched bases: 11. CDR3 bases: TGTGCCAGTAAGGGGTCAGCGGGAGTAATCGGGGAGCTGTTTTTT. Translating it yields CASKGSAGVIGELFF.

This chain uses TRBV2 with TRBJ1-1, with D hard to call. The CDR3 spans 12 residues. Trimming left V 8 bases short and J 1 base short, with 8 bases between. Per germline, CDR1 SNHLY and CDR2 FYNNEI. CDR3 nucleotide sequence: TGTGCCAGCGATCAGGCGAACACTGAAGCTTTCTTT. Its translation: CASDQANTEAFF.

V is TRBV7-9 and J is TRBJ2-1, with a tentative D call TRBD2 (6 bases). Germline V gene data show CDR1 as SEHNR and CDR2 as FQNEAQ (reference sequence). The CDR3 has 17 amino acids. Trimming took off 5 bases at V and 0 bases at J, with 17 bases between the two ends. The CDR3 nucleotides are TGTGCCAGCAGCCAGAACCGAGAAGCGGGCTCCTACAATGAGCAGTTCTTC. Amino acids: CASSQNREAGSYNEQFF.

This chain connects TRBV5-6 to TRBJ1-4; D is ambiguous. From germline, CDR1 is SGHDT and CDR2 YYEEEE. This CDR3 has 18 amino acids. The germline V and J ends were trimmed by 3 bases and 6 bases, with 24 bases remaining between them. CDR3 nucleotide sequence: TGTGCCAGCAGCTCGGAAAAGGGCGTAGGGTCGGAGGATGAAAAACTGTTTTTT. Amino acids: CASSSEKGVGSEDEKLFF.

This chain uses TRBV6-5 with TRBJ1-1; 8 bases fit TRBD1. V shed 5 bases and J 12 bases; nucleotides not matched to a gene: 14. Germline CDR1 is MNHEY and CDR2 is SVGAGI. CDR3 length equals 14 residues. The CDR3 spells CASSPPRAGGESFF. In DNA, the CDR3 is TGTGCCAGCAGTCCACCGAGGGCAGGGGGCGAATCTTTCTTT.

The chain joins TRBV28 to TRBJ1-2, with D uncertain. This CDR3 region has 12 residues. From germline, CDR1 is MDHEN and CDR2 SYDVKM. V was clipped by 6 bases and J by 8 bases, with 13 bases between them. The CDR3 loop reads CASSGMGRGYTF. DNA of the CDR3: TGTGCCAGCAGCGGCATGGGGAGGGGCTACACCTTC.

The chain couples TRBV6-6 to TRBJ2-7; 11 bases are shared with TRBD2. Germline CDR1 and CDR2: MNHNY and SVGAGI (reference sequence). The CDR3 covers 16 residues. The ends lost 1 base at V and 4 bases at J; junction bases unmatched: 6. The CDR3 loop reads CASSYFGTSGLYEQYF. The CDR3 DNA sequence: TGTGCCAGCAGTTACTTTGGGACTAGCGGCTTATACGAGCAGTACTTC.

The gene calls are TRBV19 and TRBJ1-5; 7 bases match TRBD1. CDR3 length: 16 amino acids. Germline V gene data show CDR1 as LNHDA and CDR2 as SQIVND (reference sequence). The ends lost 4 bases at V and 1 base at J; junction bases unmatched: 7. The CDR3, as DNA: TGTGCCAGTAGTACAGGGACAGATCCGAGCAATCAGCCCCAGCATTTT. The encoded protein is CASSTGTDPSNQPQHF.

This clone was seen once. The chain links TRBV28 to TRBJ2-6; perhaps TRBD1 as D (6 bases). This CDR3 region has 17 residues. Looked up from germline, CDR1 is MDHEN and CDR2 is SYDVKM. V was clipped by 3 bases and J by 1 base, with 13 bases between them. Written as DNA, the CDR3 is TGTGCCAGCAGTTTCGGGACACCCTTTTCTGGGGCCAACGTCCTGACTTTC. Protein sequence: CASSFGTPFSGANVLTF.

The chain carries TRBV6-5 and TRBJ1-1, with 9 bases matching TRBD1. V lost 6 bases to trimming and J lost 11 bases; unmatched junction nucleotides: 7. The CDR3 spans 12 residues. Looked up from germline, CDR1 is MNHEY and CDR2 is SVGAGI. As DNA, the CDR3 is TGTGCCAGCAGACCCGGGACAGGGCCCGCTTTCTTT. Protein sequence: CASRPGTGPAFF.

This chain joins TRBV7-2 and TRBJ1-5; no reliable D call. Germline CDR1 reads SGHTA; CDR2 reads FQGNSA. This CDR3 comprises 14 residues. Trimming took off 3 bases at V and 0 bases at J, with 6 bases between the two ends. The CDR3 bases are TGTGCCAGCAGCTTGTACTATAGCAATCAGCCCCAGCATTTT. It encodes CASSLYYSNQPQHF.

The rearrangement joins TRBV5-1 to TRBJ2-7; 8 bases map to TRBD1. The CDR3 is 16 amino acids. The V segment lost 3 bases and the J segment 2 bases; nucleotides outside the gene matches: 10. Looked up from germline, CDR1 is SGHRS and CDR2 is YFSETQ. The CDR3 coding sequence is TGCGCCAGCAGCTCAACGGCGGACAGGGAAACCTACGAGCAGTACTTC. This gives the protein CASSSTADRETYEQYF. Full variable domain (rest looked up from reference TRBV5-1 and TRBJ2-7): KAGVTQTPRYLIKTRGQQVTLSCSPISGHRSVSWYQQTPGQGLQFLFEYFSETQRNKGNFPGRFSGRQFSNSRSEMNVSTLELGDSALYLCASSSTADRETYEQYFGPGTRLTVT.

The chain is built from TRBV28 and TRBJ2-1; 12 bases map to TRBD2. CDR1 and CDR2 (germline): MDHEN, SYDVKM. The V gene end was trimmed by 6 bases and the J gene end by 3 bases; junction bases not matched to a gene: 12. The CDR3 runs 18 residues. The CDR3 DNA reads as TGTGCCAGCAGCCACCGGACTAGCGGGATAGGAATCTACAATGAGCAGTTCTTC. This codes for CASSHRTSGIGIYNEQFF. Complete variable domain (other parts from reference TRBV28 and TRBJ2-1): DVKVTQSSRYLVKRTGEKVFLECVQDMDHENMFWYRQDPGLGLRLIYFSYDVKMKEKGDIPEGYSVSREKKERFSLILESASTNQTSMYLCASSHRTSGIGIYNEQFFGPGTRLTVL.

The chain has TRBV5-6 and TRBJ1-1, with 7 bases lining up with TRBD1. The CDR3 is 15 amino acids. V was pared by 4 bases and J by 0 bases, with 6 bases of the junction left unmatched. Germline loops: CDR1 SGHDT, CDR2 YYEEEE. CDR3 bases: TGTGCCAGCAGCCTCTCCGGGACAGTGAACACTGAAGCTTTCTTT. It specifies CASSLSGTVNTEAFF.

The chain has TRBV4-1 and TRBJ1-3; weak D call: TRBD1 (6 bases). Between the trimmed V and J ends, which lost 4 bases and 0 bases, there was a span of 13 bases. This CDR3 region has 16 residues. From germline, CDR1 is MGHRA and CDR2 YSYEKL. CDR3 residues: CASSLDTGYSGNTIYF. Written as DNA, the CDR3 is TGCGCCAGCAGCCTGGATACAGGGTACTCTGGAAACACCATATATTTT.

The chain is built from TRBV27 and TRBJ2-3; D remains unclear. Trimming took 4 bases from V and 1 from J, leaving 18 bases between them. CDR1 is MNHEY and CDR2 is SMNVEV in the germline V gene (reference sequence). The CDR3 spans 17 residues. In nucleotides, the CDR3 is TGTGCCAGCAGTTCACCCCGGCAAGCGACCCGCACAGATACGCAGTATTTT. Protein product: CASSSPRQATRTDTQYF.

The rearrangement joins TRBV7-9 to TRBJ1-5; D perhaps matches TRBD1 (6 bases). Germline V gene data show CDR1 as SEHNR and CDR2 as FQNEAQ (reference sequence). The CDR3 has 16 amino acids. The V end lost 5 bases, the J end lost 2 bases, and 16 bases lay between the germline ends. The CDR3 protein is CASSPRGADGNQPQHF. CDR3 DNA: TGTGCCAGCAGCCCCCGGGGGGCCGATGGCAATCAGCCCCAGCATTTT.

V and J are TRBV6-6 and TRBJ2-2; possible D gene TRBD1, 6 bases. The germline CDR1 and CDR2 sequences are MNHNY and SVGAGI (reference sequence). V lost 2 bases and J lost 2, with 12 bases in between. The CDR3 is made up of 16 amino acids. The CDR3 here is CASSYPTGINTGELFF. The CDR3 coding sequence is TGTGCCAGCAGTTACCCTACAGGGATTAACACCGGGGAGCTGTTTTTT.

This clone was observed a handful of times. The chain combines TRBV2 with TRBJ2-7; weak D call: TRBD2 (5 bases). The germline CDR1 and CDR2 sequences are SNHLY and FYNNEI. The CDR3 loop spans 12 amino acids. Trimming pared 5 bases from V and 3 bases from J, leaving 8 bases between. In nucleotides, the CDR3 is TGTGCCAGCAGTCTTACTAGCTACGAGCAGTACTTC. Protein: CASSLTSYEQYF.

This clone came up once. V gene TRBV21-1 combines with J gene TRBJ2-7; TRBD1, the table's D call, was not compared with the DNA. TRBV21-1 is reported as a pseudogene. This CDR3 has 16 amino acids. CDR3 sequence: CASSLQGAGDNHEQYF. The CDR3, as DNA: TGTGCCAGCAGCCTGCAGGGGGCAGGGGATAACCACGAGCAGTACTTC.